The rows below give T cell receptor beta chains drawn from one sample of a study of beta chain features in type 1 diabetes. TCRdb's table, derived via immunoSEQ multiplex PCR, lists solely in-frame clones and lacks some. The sample has roughly 450,000 clones, roughly 13% seen once. Sequences were obtained from naive CD4+ T cells from blood. The receptors originated from a man between 25 and 39 years old in good health. Each CDR3 is given with its conserved first and last residue. D genes are given only for firm matches. Clone size is not always given. Where it is, it says once, few, many or a class for expanded clones.

size,V,D,J,DNA,CDR3
.,TRBV2,.,TRBJ2-3,TGTGCCAGCAGAGGGACTGAAGCTACGCAGTATTTT,CASRGTEATQYF
.,TRBV25-1,.,TRBJ2-7,TGTGCCGCGTCGAGGGACCTTCGGAGCGGGCAGTACTTC,CAASRDLRSGQYF
.,TRBV7-9,.,TRBJ2-7,TGTGCCAGCAGCTTAGACACAGCAGGCAACGAGCAGTACTTC,CASSLDTAGNEQYF
few,TRBV7-2,.,TRBJ2-7,TGTGCCAGCAGCTTAGATAAAGGGACCTCTACGATCTACGAGCAGTACTTC,CASSLDKGTSTIYEQYF
.,TRBV4-3,.,TRBJ2-1,TGCGCCAGCAGCCAAGATGGGCAGTTACATGAGCAGTTCTTC,CASSQDGQLHEQFF
.,TRBV19,.,TRBJ1-2,TGTGCCAGTAAGGGTCTTTATGGCTACACCTTC,CASKGLYGYTF
.,TRBV7-2,.,TRBJ2-5,TGTGCCAGCAGCTTAGATCGGTTCGTATTAGGAGAGACCCAGTACTTC,CASSLDRFVLGETQYF
.,TRBV5-1,.,TRBJ2-1,TGCGCCAGCAGCTTGCCCCAGGGGAATGAGCAGTTCTTC,CASSLPQGNEQFF
few,TRBV9,TRBD2,TRBJ2-1,TGTGCCAGCAGCGTAGGTCCCCACTCGAGCGGGAGAAATGAGCAGTTCTTC,CASSVGPHSSGRNEQFF
few,TRBV30,.,TRBJ2-5,TGTGCCTGGAGTGTACGTCTAGCCGAAGAGACCCAGTACTTC,CAWSVRLAEETQYF
.,TRBV7-2,TRBD2,TRBJ2-3,TGTGCCAGCAGCTTATTAGCGGGGGCCAAGGATACGCAGTATTTT,CASSLLAGAKDTQYF
few,TRBV9,.,TRBJ1-2,TGTGCCAGCAGCGTAAATGGGGACACCCCTCTGGGAGGCTACACCTTC,CASSVNGDTPLGGYTF
few,TRBV11-3,TRBD1,TRBJ2-2,TGTGCCAGCAGCGATCGGGACAGGGTGAATTCCGGGGAGCTGTTTTTT,CASSDRDRVNSGELFF
few,TRBV4-3,TRBD1,TRBJ2-7,TGCGCCAGCAGCCAAGACCCCGGACAGGGGCCCCTCTACGAGCAGTACTTC,CASSQDPGQGPLYEQYF
few,TRBV7-2,TRBD2,TRBJ2-7,TGTGCCAGCAGCAGTCCTAGCGGGGGTACCTACGAGCAGTACTTC,CASSSPSGGTYEQYF
.,TRBV6-5,TRBD2,TRBJ2-3,TGTGCCAGCGGAGCGGGGACTAGCACAGATACGCAGTATTTT,CASGAGTSTDTQYF
.,TRBV7-9,.,TRBJ1-5,TGTGCCAGCAGCTTAGCGCTCAGTTCCAATCAGCCCCAGCATTTT,CASSLALSSNQPQHF
few,TRBV4-1,TRBD1,TRBJ1-6,TGCGCCAGCAGCTCACAGGGGGCAGGGGATTCACCCCTCCACTTT,CASSSQGAGDSPLHF
few,TRBV2,TRBD2,TRBJ2-5,TGTGCCAGCAGTAAGGGACTAGCGGGGGCTGGGGAGACCCAGTACTTC,CASSKGLAGAGETQYF
.,TRBV29-1,.,TRBJ1-2,TGCAGCGCTATCCGGGCCTCCTATGGCTACACCTTC,CSAIRASYGYTF
.,TRBV5-1,.,TRBJ2-5,TGCGCCAGCAGCTTGTACTCGGAGGCCCAGTACTTC,CASSLYSEAQYF
few,TRBV7-2,TRBD2,TRBJ2-7,TGTGCCAGCAGCTTAGCGACCGCGGGGGGGCCCTACGAGCAGTACTTC,CASSLATAGGPYEQYF
.,TRBV29-1,.,TRBJ2-5,TGCAGCGTCCACCCTGGGACCCAGTACTTC,CSVHPGTQYF
.,TRBV2,.,TRBJ1-1,TGTGCCAGCACCTTGACAGGGAACACTGAAGCTTTCTTT,CASTLTGNTEAFF
.,TRBV7-2,TRBD1,TRBJ2-1,TGTGCCAGCAGCTTCCGGACAGGGGGCAATGAGCAGTTCTTC,CASSFRTGGNEQFF
few,TRBV7-2,TRBD2,TRBJ2-1,TGTGCCAGCAGCTTAGAAGCCGCTAGCGGGAGTATCAGTGAGCAGTTCTTC,CASSLEAASGSISEQFF
.,TRBV5-1,TRBD2,TRBJ2-3,TGCGCCAGCAGCGCAGGGACTAGCGTATTGACAGATACGCAGTATTTT,CASSAGTSVLTDTQYF
few,TRBV9,.,TRBJ2-7,TGTGCCAGCAGCGTATCTCGGCCGATGAGCTCCTACGAGCAGTACTTC,CASSVSRPMSSYEQYF